This T cell receptor beta chain derives from a study of vaccination and CD4 T cells after COVID-19. Study summary: Four females and six males made up the convalescents, with two Hispanic. The study, taken as a whole, reports: Post-vaccination, and not before, a median around 86% of reactive clones appeared in convalescent patients. Sampling was limited to relatively few convalescent patients, with no early post-infection timepoints studied.

Oncomine TCR Beta short-read sequencing was applied to DNA from cultured CD4+ T cells. Using its own MiXCR run on the PCR reads, TCRdb lists one record per CDR3 protein. The sample includes approximately 11,000 distinct CDR3 sequences, roughly 38% seen only once; the top ten take less than 25%. As regards this clonotype: Its antigen is unidentified.

Treatment specified: roughly nine-day PBMC culture with coronavirus spike peptide pools or control peptides (ViraFEST assay). Peptide pools at 8 to 10 ug/ml and IL-2 at 10 IU/ml were added to cultures of roughly 2.2 million PBMCs per well. J was trimmed by 2 bases and V by 0 bases; bases with no gene match: 9. The CDR3 covers 17 residues. The germline CDR1 and CDR2 sequences are SGHAT and FQNNGV. The rearrangement links TRBV11-2 to TRBJ1-2; 7 bases are shared with TRBD1. Sequencing input: cultured CD4+ T cells from blood. This sequence originates from a human donor with COVID-19. The CDR3 DNA is TGTGCCAGCAGCTTAGATTCGGGGACAGCCCAGAACTATGGCTACACCTTC. Translated: CASSLDSGTAQNYGYTF.